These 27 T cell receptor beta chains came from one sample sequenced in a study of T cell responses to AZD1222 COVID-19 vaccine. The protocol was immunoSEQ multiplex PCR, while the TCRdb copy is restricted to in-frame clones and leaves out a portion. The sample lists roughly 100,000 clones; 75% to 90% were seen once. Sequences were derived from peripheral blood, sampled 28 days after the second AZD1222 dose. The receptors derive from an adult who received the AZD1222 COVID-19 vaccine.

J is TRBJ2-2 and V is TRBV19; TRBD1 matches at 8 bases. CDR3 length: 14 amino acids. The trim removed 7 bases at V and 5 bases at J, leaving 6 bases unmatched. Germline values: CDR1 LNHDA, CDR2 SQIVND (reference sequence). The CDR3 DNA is TGTGCCAGTATGGACACAGGGGGAACCGGGGAGCTGTTTTTT. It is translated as CASMDTGGTGELFF.

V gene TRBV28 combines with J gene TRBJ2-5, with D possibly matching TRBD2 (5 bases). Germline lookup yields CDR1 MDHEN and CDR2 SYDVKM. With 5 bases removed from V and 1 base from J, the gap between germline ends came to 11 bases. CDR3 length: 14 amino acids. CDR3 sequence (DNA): TGTGCCAGCAGTAAAGCGGACCGCCAAGAGACCCAGTACTTC. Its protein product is CASSKADRQETQYF.

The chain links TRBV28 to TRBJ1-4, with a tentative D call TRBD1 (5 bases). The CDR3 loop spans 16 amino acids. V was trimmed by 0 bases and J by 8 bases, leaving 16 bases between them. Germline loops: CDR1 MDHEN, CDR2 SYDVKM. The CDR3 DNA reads TGTGCCAGCAGTTTATGGAACGTACAGGAGCGGGAAAAACTGTTTTTT. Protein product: CASSLWNVQEREKLFF.

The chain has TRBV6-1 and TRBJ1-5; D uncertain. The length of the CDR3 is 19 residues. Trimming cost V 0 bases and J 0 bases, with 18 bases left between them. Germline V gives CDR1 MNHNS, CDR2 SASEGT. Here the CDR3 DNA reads TGTGCCAGCAGTGAAGCCGCGGGCCCAGTTTCCAATAGCAATCAGCCCCAGCATTTT. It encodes CASSEAAGPVSNSNQPQHF.

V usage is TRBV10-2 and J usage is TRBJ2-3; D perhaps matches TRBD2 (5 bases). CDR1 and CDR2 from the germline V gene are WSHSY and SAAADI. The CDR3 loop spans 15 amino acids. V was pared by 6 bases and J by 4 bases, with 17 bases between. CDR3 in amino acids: CASRWEINPADTQYF. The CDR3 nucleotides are TGCGCCAGCAGATGGGAGATAAATCCCGCAGATACGCAGTATTTT.

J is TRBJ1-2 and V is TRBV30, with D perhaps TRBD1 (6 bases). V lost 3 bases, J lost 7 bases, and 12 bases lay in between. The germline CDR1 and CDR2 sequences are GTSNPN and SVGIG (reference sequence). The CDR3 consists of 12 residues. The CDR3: CAWRRGARGYTF. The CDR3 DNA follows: TGTGCCTGGAGGCGGGGGGCGCGTGGCTACACCTTC.

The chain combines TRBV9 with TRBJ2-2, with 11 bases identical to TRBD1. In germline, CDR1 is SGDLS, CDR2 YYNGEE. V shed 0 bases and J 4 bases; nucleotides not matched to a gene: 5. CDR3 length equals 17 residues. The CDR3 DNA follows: TGTGCCAGCAGCGTAGTCGGACAGGGGGCGGTCACCGGGGAGCTGTTTTTT. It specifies CASSVVGQGAVTGELFF.

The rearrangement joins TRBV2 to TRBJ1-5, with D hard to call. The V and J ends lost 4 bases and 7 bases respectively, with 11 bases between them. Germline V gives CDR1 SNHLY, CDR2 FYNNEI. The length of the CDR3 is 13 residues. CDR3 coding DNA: TGTGCCAGCAGTGTAATAGCCCGGCAGCCCCAGCATTTT. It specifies CASSVIARQPQHF.

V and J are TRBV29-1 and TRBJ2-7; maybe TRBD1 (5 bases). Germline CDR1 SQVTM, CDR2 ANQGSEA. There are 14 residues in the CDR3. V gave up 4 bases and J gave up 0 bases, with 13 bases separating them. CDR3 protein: CSVVDDRRSYEQYF. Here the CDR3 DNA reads TGCAGCGTTGTGGATGACAGACGCTCCTACGAGCAGTACTTC.

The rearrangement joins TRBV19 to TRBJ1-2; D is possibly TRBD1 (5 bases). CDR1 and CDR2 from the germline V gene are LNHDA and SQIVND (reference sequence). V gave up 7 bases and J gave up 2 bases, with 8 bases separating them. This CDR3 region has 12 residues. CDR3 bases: TGTGCCAGTACGGACATAAACTATGGCTACACCTTC. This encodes CASTDINYGYTF.

CDR3 DNA: TGTGCCAGCAGCCAAGAGGGGACAGGGCTCTATGGCTACACCTTC. Residues: CASSQEGTGLYGYTF. The gene calls are TRBV14 and TRBJ1-2, with 9 bases identical to TRBD1. V lost 0 bases, J lost 4 bases, and 3 bases stayed unmatched. CDR1 is SGHDN and CDR2 is FVKESK in the germline V gene. The CDR3 is 15 residues long. Combining the CDR3 with reference TRBV14 and TRBJ1-2 gives the whole variable domain EAGVTQFPSHSVIEKGQTVTLRCDPISGHDNLYWYRRVMGKEIKFLLHFVKESKQDESGMPNNRFLAERTGGTYSTLKVQPAELEDSGVYFCASSQEGTGLYGYTFGSGTRLTVV.

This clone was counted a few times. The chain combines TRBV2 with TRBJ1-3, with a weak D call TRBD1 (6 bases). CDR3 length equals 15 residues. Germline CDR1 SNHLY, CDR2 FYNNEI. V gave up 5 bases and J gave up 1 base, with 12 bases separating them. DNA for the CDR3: TGTGCCAGCAGTCTACGGGGGGCATCTGGAAACACCATATATTTT. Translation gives CASSLRGASGNTIYF.

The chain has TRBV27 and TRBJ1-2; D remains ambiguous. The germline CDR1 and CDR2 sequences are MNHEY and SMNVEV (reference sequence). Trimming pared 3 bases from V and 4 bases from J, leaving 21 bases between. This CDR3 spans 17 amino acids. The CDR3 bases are TGTGCCAGCAGTTTGGTCGGCGCTGGGCCTTCCCCCTATGGCTACACCTTC. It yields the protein CASSLVGAGPSPYGYTF.

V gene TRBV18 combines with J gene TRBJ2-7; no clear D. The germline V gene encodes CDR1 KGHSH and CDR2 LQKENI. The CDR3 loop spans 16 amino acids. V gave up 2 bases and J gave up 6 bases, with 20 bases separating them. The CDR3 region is CASSPVQDLAQSEQYF. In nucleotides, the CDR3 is TGTGCCAGCTCACCAGTCCAGGACCTCGCTCAGAGCGAGCAGTACTTC.

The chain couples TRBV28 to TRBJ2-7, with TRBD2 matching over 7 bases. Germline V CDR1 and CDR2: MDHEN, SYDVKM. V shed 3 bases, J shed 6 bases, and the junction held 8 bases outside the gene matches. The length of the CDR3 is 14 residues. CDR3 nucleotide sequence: TGTGCCAGCAGTTTGATTTCGCGGACTAGCGAGCAGTACTTC. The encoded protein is CASSLISRTSEQYF.

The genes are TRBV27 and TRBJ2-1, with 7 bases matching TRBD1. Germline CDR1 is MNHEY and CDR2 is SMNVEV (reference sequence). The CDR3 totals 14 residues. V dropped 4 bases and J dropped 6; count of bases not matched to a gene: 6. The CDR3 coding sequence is TGTGCCAGCAGTTCCCGACAGGGTTTCAATGAGCAGTTCTTC. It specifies CASSSRQGFNEQFF.

CDR3 residues: CASERYNTGELFF. CDR3 coding DNA: TGTGCCAGTGAAAGGTATAACACCGGGGAGCTGTTTTTT. The J gene is TRBJ2-2, the V gene TRBV19; D remains unclear. This CDR3 spans 13 amino acids. With 8 bases removed from V and 2 bases from J, the gap between germline ends came to 9 bases. The germline V gene encodes CDR1 LNHDA and CDR2 SQIVND (reference sequence).

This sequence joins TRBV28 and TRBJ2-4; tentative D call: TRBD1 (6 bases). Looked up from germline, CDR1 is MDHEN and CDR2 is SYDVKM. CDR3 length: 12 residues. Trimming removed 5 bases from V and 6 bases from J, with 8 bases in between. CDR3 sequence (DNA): TGTGCCAGCAGTGTGGACAGAAACATTCAGTACTTC. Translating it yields CASSVDRNIQYF.

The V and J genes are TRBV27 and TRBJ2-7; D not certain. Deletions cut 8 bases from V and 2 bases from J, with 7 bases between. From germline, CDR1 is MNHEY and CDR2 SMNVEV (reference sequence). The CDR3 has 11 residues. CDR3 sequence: CASCIPYEQYF. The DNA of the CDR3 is TGTGCCAGCTGCATCCCCTACGAGCAGTACTTC.

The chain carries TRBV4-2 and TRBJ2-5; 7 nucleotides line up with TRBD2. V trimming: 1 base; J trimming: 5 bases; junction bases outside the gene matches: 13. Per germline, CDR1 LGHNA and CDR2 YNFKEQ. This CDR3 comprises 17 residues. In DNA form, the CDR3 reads TGTGCCAGCAGCCAAGTAAGGCTAGCGGAGACGGGGGAGACCCAGTACTTC. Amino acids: CASSQVRLAETGETQYF.

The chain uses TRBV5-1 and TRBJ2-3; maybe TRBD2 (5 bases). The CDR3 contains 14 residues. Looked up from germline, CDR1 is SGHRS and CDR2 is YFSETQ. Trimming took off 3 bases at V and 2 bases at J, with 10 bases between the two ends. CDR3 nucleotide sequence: TGCGCCAGCAGCTACTCGACTAACACAGATACGCAGTATTTT. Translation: CASSYSTNTDTQYF.

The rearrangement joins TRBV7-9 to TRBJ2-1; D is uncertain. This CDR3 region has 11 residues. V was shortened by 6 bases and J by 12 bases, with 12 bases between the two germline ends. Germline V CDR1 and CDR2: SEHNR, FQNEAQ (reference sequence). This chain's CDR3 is CASRVELRQFF. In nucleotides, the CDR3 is TGTGCCAGCAGGGTTGAGCTCCGGCAGTTCTTC.

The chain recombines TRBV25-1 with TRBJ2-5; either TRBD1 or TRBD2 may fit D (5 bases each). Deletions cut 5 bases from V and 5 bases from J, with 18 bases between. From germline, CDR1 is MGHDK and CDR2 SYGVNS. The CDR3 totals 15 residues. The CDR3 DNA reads TGTGCCAGCAGTCTGCAGGGACGGTCACGGGAGACCCAGTACTTC. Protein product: CASSLQGRSRETQYF.

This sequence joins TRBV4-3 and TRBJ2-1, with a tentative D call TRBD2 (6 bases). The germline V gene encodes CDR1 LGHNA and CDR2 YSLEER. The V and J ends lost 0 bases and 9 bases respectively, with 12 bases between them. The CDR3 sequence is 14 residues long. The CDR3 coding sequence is TGCGCCAGCAGCCAAGACGTGGGGGGTACTGAGCAGTTCTTC. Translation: CASSQDVGGTEQFF.

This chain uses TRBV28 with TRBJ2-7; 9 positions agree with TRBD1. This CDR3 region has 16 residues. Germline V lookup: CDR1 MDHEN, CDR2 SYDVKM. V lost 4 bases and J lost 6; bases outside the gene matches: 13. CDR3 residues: CASSSGSGQGRGEQYF. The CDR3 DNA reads TGTGCCAGCAGTTCCGGATCGGGACAGGGTCGTGGCGAGCAGTACTTC.

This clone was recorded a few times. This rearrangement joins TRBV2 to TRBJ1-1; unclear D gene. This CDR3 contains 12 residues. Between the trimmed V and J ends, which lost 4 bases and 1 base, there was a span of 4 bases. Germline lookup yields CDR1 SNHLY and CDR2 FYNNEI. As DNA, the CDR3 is TGTGCCAGCAGTGCCAGGAACACTGAAGCTTTCTTT. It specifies CASSARNTEAFF.

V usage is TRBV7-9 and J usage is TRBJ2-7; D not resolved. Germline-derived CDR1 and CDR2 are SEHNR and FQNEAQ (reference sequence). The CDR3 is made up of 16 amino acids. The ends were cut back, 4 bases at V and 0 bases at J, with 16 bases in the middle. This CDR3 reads CASSSPGSPSSYEQYF. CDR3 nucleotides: TGTGCCAGCAGCTCCCCGGGCTCCCCGAGCTCCTACGAGCAGTACTTC. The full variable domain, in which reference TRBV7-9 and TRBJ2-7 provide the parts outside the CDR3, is DTGVSQNPRHKITKRGQNVTFRCDPISEHNRLYWYRQTLGQGPEFLTYFQNEAQLEKSRLLSDRFSAERPKGSFSTLEIQRTEQGDSAMYLCASSSPGSPSSYEQYFGPGTRLTVT.